Listed here are 7 T cell receptor beta chains from one sample, sequenced in a study of early T cells in non-severe SARS-CoV-2 infection. TCRdb reprocessed the 5' RACE reads via MiXCR and lists one record per CDR3 protein. This table holds some 35,000 distinct CDR3 sequences, 6% to 8% found once. The sample consisted of whole blood, taken at baseline. These receptors all stem from an adult who was a healthcare worker with PCR-confirmed SARS-CoV-2 infection or an uninfected control (not recorded which).

This clonotype was counted only a few times. V and J are TRBV7-2 and TRBJ2-4, with D perhaps matching TRBD1 or TRBD2 (5 bases each). The CDR3 extends over 18 amino acids. The V gene lost 3 bases and the J gene lost 3 bases, with 21 bases spanning the gap. The germline V gene has CDR1 SGHTA and CDR2 FQGNSA. The CDR3 spells CASSLLLFRDRIKNIQYF. For the CDR3, the DNA is TGTGCCAGCAGCTTGCTTCTTTTCCGGGACCGAATCAAAAACATTCAGTACTTC.

The rearrangement uses TRBV14 and TRBJ2-1, with TRBD2 matching over 11 bases. CDR3 length: 15 amino acids. Germline CDR1 is SGHDN and CDR2 is FVKESK. J lost 8 bases, V lost 3 bases, and 6 bases had no gene match. DNA of the CDR3: TGTGCCAGCAGCCACCCGGGACTAGCGGTGCATGAGCAGTTCTTC. Amino acid sequence: CASSHPGLAVHEQFF.

This clonotype occurred a few times. The rearrangement uses TRBV7-9 and TRBJ2-1; D could derive from TRBD1 or TRBD2 (5 bases each). The germline V gene encodes CDR1 SEHNR and CDR2 FQNEAQ (reference sequence). V gave up 5 bases and J gave up 0 bases, with 17 bases separating them. The CDR3 length is 17 residues. CDR3 sequence: CASSPRGSSRSYNEQFF. For the CDR3, the DNA is TGTGCCAGCAGCCCGAGGGGCTCCTCCCGCTCCTACAATGAGCAGTTCTTC.

This clonotype was counted many times. The gene calls are TRBV4-3 and TRBJ2-2, with D tentatively TRBD2 (6 bases). This CDR3 is built from 19 residues. Trimming removed 0 bases at V and 0 bases at J, with 17 bases between. Germline V gene lookup returns CDR1 LGHNA and CDR2 YSLEER. For the CDR3, the DNA is TGCGCCAGCAGCCAAGATCCCTCCGAGATAGCGGCGAACACCGGGGAGCTGTTTTTT. Residues: CASSQDPSEIAANTGELFF.

This clonotype was recorded many times. Written as DNA, the CDR3 is TGTGCCAGCAGCACACAGGGTTTGGGCAATCAGCCCCAGCATTTT. Protein sequence: CASSTQGLGNQPQHF. The chain links TRBV9 to TRBJ1-5, with D perhaps TRBD1 (6 bases). With 4 bases removed from V and 2 bases from J, the gap between germline ends came to 13 bases. The CDR3 totals 15 residues. Germline CDR1 and CDR2: SGDLS and YYNGEE.

Comments on this clonotype: A read error may account for a junction end that differs from germline. This chain uses TRBV2 with TRBJ1-1; no clear D gene. Germline CDR1 is SNHLY and CDR2 is FYNNEI. CDR3 length equals 12 residues. The CDR3 bases are TGTGCCAGCAGAGAAGGCGGGAGAGAAGCTTTCTTT. Its protein is CASREGGREAFF.

This clonotype was observed at least ten times. The rearrangement joins TRBV28 to TRBJ2-3; D unclear. Germline CDR1 reads MDHEN; CDR2 reads SYDVKM. The CDR3 spans 15 residues. The V and J ends lost 1 base and 1 base respectively, with 9 bases between them. The CDR3 region has the DNA TGTGCCAGCAGTTTATCCGCGGACCGCACAGATACGCAGTATTTT. Its translation: CASSLSADRTDTQYF.